The sequence of this T cell receptor (beta chain) was determined in a study of response to subunit inactivated influenza vaccine. TCRdb re-called the RT-PCR reads with MiXCR, one entry per CDR3 protein. The table has some 150,000 distinct CDR3 sequences, about 12% seen once. The data were also submitted as part of a second study, on T cells expressing NK-cell markers. Per that paper: With UMIs, 5'RACE template switching was used to make TCR beta cDNA. The use of an anti-gamma-delta TCR antibody, which was added in several experiments, restricted sorting to T cells expressing alpha-beta TCR. The CD3+CD56-NKG2C+ fraction was also led by these clonotypes in several donors.

Specimen: CD8+ T cells sorted from PBMCs, collected 11 to 12 days after vaccination. The sequence was obtained from a man between 45 and 60 years old who received an inactivated influenza vaccine.

This chain's CDR3 is CASSLGVSEGDEQFF. DNA for the CDR3: TGTGCCAGCAGCTTAGGGGTCTCTGAGGGCGATGAGCAGTTCTTC. V usage is TRBV7-6 and J usage is TRBJ2-1; possibly TRBD2 for D (5 bases). V dropped 1 base and J dropped 8 bases, with 15 bases sitting between them. Germline V gene lookup returns CDR1 SGHVS and CDR2 FNYEAQ. This CDR3 comprises 15 residues.